Sequencing of this T cell receptor beta chain was carried out in a study of radiotherapy plus CTLA-4 blockade in lung cancer. Profiled with immunoSEQ multiplex PCR; TCRdb holds only in-frame clones, not every one. Of roughly 44,000 clones in the sample, about 88% were seen once. Study-wide results and caveats: Early blood T cell clone dynamics, with interferon-beta, were reported to best predict response.

The CDR3 spans 17 residues. CDR1 is SGHTA and CDR2 is FQGNSA in the germline V gene. The V and J ends lost 4 bases and 4 bases, in that order; junction bases with no gene match: 11. This clone was seen once. Its antigen is unidentified. The clonotype comes from a human donor with non-small cell lung cancer whose response to radiotherapy plus ipilimumab could not be evaluated. Sequenced here: peripheral blood, sampled from a patient treated with radiotherapy plus ipilimumab. The chain employs TRBV7-2 and TRBJ2-2; 8 bases match TRBD1. CDR3 residues: CASSSQRTGWGTGELFF. CDR3 DNA sequence: TGTGCCAGCAGCTCCCAAAGGACAGGGTGGGGCACCGGGGAGCTGTTTTTT.